This is a list of T cell receptor beta chains from one sample in a study of blood T cell repertoires in COVID-19. Method: immunoSEQ multiplex PCR; TCRdb's copy keeps in-frame clones and lacks some. The sample lists 200,000 to 250,000 clones, around 80% occurring once. Sequenced sample: PBMCs or T cells enriched from blood (not recorded which). These receptors originate from a man aged 35-49 years who had recovered from COVID-19. The CDR3 runs from the conserved cysteine through the conserved F or W. Fields, in order: V gene, J gene, D gene, clone size, CDR3 DNA, CDR3 protein. A D gene is named only where the DNA matches it firmly. Only part of the rows carry a size: once, few, many, or a class if the clone is expanded.

TRBV24-1	TRBJ1-1	TRBD1	-	TGTGCCACCAGTGATGCACAGGGGGGAGCCACTGAAGCTTTCTTT	CATSDAQGGATEAFF
TRBV5-1	TRBJ2-7	-	many	TGCGCCAGCAGCCGCTCGTACAACAGGGGAGGATACGAGCAGTACTTC	CASSRSYNRGGYEQYF
TRBV28	TRBJ2-2	TRBD1	-	TGTGCCAGCACAACAGGGGGTTTGTCCGGGGAGCTGTTTTTT	CASTTGGLSGELFF
TRBV5-1	TRBJ2-1	TRBD1	-	TGCGCCACCACCCCCGGGACAGTCTCCTACAATGAGCAGTTCTTC	CATTPGTVSYNEQFF
TRBV14	TRBJ1-1	-	-	TGTGCCAGCAGCCAGTTCAGGATGAACACTGAAGCTTTCTTT	CASSQFRMNTEAFF
TRBV28	TRBJ1-2	-	-	TGTGCCAGCAGTTGGCAGTCCTATGGCTACACCTTC	CASSWQSYGYTF
TRBV10-3	TRBJ1-3	TRBD1	-	TGTGCCATCAGTGACCAGGGACAGCGGTTCTCTGGAAACACCATATATTTT	CAISDQGQRFSGNTIYF
TRBV5-1	TRBJ2-7	TRBD1	-	TGCGCCAGCAGCGGCTGGACAGGCTCCTACGAGCAGTACTTC	CASSGWTGSYEQYF
TRBV11-2	TRBJ1-1	-	-	TGTGCCAGCAGCTTACAGGGGATGAACACTGAAGCTTTCTTT	CASSLQGMNTEAFF
TRBV6-5	TRBJ2-7	TRBD1	-	TGTGCCAGCAGTACAGGGGGAGGCCTCTCGGGCGAGCAGTACTTC	CASSTGGGLSGEQYF
TRBV19	TRBJ1-2	-	-	TGTGCCAGTAGTATAACACGGGACTATGGCTACACCTTC	CASSITRDYGYTF
TRBV7-2	TRBJ2-7	-	-	TGTGCCAGCAGTACTGTAACAGGGAGCGAGCAGTACTTC	CASSTVTGSEQYF
TRBV6-1	TRBJ2-3	TRBD2	-	TGTGCCAGCAGTGAAGGGAGCGGGGGGGCTCGTTTACAGTATTTT	CASSEGSGGARLQYF
TRBV6-4	TRBJ1-6	-	-	TGTGCCAGCAGTGACTCGAATTCAGGGTCACCCCTCCACTTT	CASSDSNSGSPLHF
TRBV11-2	TRBJ2-7	TRBD1	-	TGTGCCAGCAGCTTGGGACAGGGGGCTGCAGAGCAGTACTTC	CASSLGQGAAEQYF
TRBV6-1	TRBJ1-3	-	-	TGTGCCAGCAGTGAAGTCCGGACGGGGTCTGGAAACACCATATATTTT	CASSEVRTGSGNTIYF
TRBV28	TRBJ1-3	-	once	TGTGCCAGCAGTCGGACAGTGGGCTTAAACACCATATATTTT	CASSRTVGLNTIYF
TRBV7-3	TRBJ2-1	TRBD2	-	TGTGCCAGCAGCCGTACTGCTAGCGGGGTCTACAATGAGCAGTTCTTC	CASSRTASGVYNEQFF
TRBV7-2	TRBJ1-5	-	-	TGTGCCAGCAGCTCAACGGGGGATCAGCCCCAGCATTTT	CASSSTGDQPQHF
TRBV30	TRBJ1-4	-	-	TGTGCCTGGAGTCGACAGGCCCCCGGAGGACTGTTTTTT	CAWSRQAPGGLFF